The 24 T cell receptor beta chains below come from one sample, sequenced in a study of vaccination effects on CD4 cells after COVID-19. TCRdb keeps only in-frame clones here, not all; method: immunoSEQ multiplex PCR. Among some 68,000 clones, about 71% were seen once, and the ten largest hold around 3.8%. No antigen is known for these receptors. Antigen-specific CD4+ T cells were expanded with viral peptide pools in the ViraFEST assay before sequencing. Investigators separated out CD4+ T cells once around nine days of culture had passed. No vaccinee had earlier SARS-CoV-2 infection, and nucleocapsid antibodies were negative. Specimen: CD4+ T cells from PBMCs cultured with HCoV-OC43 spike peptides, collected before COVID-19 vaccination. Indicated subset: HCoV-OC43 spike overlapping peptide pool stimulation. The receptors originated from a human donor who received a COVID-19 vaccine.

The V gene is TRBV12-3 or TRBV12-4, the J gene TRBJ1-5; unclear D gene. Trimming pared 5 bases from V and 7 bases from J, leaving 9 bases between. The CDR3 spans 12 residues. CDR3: CASSRLGQPQHF. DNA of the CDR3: TGTGCCAGCAGTCGACTTGGGCAGCCCCAGCATTTT.

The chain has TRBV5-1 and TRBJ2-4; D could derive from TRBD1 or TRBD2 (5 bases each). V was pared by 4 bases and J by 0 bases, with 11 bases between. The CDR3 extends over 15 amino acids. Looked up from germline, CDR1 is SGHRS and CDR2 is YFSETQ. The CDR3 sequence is CASSVGTVAKNIQYF. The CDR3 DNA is TGCGCCAGCAGCGTCGGGACGGTAGCCAAAAACATTCAGTACTTC.

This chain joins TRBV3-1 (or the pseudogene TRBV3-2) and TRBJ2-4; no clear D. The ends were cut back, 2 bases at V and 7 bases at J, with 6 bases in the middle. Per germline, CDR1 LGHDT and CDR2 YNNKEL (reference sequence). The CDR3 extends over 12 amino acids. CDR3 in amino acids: CASSQFLNIQYF. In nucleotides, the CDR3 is TGTGCCAGCAGCCAATTCCTTAACATTCAGTACTTC.

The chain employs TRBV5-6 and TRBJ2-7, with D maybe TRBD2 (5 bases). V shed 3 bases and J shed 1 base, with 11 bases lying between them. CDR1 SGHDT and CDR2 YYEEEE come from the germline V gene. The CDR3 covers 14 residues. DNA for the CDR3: TGTGCCAGCAGCTCCCGTGGCGGGTCCTACGAGCAGTACGTC. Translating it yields CASSSRGGSYEQYV.

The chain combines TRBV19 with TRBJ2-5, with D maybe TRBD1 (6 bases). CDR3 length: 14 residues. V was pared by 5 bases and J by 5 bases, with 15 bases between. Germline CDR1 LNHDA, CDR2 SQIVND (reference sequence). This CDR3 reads CASSRDNRMETQYF. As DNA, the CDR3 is TGTGCCAGTAGTCGGGACAACCGGATGGAGACCCAGTACTTC. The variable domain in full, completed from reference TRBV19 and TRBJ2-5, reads DGGITQSPKYLFRKEGQNVTLSCEQNLNHDAMYWYRQDPGQGLRLIYYSQIVNDFQKGDIAEGYSVSREKKESFPLTVTSAQKNPTAFYLCASSRDNRMETQYFGPGTRLLVL.

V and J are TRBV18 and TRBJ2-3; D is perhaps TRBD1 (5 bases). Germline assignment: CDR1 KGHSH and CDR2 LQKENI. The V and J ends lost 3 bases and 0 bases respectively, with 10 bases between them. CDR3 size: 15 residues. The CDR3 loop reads CASSPYRQSTDTQYF. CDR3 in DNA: TGTGCCAGCTCACCTTACAGACAGAGCACAGATACGCAGTATTTT.

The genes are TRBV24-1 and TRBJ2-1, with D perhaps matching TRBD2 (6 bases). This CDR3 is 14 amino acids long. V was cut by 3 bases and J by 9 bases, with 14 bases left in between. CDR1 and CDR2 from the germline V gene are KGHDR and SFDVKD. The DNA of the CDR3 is TGTGCCACCAGTGATCGACTAGGATCAAGTGAGCAGTTCTTC. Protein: CATSDRLGSSEQFF.

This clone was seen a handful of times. CDR3 DNA: TGTGCCACCAGTGTCTCTAGCGGGGGGAACACCGGGGAGCTGTTTTTT. Amino acids: CATSVSSGGNTGELFF. The rearrangement uses TRBV24-1 and TRBJ2-2; 10 bases line up with TRBD2. This CDR3 contains 16 residues. Germline CDR1 is KGHDR and CDR2 is SFDVKD. V was pared by 5 bases and J by 1 base, with 3 bases of the junction left unmatched.

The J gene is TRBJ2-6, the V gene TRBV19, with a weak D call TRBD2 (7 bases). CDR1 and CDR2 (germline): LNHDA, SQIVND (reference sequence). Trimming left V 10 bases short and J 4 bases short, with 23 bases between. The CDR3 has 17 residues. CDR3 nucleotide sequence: TGTGCCACTAAGGCTGGGGGGGGCCCAGCCGGGGCCAACGTCCTGACTTTC. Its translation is CATKAGGGPAGANVLTF.

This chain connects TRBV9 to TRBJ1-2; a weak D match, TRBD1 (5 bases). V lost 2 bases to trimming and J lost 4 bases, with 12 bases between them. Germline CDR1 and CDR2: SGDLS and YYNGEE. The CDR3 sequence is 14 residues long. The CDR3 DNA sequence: TGTGCCAGCAGCGTGACAGCCTTTCTCTATGGCTACACCTTC. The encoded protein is CASSVTAFLYGYTF.

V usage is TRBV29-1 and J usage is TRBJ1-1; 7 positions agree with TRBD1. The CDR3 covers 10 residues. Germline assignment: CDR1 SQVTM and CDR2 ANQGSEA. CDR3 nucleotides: TGCATCGTCAGGGGGACTGAAGCTTTCTTT. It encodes CIVRGTEAFF.

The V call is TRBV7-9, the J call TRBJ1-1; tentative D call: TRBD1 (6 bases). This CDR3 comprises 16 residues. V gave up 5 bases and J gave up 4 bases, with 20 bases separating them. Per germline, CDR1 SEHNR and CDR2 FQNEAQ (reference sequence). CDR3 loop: CASSPGARGRSTEAFF. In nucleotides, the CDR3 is TGTGCCAGCAGCCCCGGGGCCCGGGGGCGAAGCACTGAAGCTTTCTTT. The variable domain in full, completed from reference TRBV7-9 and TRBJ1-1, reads DTGVSQNPRHKITKRGQNVTFRCDPISEHNRLYWYRQTLGQGPEFLTYFQNEAQLEKSRLLSDRFSAERPKGSFSTLEIQRTEQGDSAMYLCASSPGARGRSTEAFFGQGTRLTVV.

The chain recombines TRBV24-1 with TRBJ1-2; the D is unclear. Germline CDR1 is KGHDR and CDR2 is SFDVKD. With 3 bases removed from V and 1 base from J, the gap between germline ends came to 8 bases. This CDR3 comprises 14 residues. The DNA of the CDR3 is TGTGCCACCAGTGATGCTTGGTTTAACTATGGCTACACCTTC. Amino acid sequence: CATSDAWFNYGYTF.

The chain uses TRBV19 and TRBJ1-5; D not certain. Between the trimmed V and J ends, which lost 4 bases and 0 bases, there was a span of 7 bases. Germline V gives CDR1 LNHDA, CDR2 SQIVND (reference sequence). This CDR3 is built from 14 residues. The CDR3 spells CASSRVVSNQPQHF. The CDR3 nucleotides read TGTGCCAGTAGTAGAGTCGTTAGCAATCAGCCCCAGCATTTT.

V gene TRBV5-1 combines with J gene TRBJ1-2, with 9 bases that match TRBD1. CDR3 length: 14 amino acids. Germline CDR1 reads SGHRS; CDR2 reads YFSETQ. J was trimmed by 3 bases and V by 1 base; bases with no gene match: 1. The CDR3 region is CASSLRTGDYGYTF. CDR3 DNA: TGCGCCAGCAGCTTGCGGACAGGGGACTATGGCTACACCTTC.

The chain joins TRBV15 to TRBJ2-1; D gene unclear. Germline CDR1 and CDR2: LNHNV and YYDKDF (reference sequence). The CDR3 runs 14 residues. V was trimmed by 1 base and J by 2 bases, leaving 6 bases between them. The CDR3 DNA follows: TGTGCCACCAGCAGAGTATCTACCTACAATGAGCAGTTCTTC. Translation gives CATSRVSTYNEQFF. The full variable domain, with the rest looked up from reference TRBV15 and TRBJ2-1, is DAMVIQNPRYQVTQFGKPVTLSCSQTLNHNVMYWYQQKSSQAPKLLFHYYDKDFNNEADTPDNFQSRRPNTSFCFLDIRSPGLGDTAMYLCATSRVSTYNEQFFGPGTRLTVL.

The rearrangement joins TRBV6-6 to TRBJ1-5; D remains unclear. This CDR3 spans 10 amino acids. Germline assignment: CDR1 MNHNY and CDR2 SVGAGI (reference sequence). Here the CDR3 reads CAAGQATQHF. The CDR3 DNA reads TGTGCAGCCGGTCAGGCCACCCAGCATTTT.

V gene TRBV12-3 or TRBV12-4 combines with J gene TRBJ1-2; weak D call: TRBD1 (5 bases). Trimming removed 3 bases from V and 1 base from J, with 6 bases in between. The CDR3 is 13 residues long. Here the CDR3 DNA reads TGTGCCAGCAGTTTTCAGGGTAACTATGGCTACACCTTC. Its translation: CASSFQGNYGYTF.

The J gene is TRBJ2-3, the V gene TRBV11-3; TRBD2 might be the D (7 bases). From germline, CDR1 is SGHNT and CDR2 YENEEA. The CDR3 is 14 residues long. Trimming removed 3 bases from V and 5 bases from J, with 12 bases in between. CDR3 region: CASSLGGLGDTQYF. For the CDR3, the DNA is TGTGCCAGCAGCTTGGGGGGGCTAGGAGATACGCAGTATTTT.

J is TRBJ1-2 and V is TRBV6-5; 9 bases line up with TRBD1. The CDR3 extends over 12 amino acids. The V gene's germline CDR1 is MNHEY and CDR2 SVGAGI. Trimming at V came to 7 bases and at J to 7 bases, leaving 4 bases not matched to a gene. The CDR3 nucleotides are TGTGCCAGCACCCCGGACAGGGGTGGCTACACCTTC. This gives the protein CASTPDRGGYTF.

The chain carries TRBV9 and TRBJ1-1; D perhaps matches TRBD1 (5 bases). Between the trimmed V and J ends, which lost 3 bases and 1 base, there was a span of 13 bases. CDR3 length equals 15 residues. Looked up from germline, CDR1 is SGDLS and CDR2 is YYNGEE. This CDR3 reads CASSARDVPNTEAFF. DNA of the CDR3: TGTGCCAGCAGCGCACGGGACGTCCCGAACACTGAAGCTTTCTTT.

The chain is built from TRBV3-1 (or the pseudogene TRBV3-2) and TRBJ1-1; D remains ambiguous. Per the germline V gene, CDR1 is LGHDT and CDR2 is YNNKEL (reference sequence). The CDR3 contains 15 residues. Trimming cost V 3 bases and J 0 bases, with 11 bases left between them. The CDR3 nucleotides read TGTGCCAGCAGCCATTCAACCCCACTGAACACTGAAGCTTTCTTT. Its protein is CASSHSTPLNTEAFF.

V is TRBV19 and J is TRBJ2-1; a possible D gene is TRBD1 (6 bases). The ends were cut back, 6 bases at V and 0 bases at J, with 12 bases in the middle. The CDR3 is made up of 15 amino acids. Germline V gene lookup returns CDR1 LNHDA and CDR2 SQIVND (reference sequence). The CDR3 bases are TGTGCCAGTAGACTAGACAGGAGCTCCTACAATGAGCAGTTCTTC. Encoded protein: CASRLDRSSYNEQFF.

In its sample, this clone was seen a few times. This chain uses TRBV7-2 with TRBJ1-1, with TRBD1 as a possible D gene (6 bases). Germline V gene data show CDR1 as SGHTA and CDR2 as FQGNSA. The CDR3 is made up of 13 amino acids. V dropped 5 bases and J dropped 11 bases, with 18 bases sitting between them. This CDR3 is CASSARDTRRAFF. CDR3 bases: TGTGCCAGCAGCGCTCGGGACACCCGGCGGGCTTTCTTT.